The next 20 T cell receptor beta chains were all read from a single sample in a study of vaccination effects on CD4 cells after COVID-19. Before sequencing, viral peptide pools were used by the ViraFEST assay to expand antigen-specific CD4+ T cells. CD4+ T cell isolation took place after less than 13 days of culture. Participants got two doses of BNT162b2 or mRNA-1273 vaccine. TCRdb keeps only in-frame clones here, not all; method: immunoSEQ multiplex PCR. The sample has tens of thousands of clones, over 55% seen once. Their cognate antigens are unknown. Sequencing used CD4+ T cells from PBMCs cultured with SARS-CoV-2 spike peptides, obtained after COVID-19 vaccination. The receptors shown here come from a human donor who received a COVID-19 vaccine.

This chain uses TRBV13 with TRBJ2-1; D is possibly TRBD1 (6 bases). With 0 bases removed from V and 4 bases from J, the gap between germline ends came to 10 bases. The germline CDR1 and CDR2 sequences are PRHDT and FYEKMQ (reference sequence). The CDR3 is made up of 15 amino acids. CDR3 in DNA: TGTGCCAGCAGCTTAGGCGGACAGCAGTACAATGAGCAGTTCTTC. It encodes CASSLGGQQYNEQFF.

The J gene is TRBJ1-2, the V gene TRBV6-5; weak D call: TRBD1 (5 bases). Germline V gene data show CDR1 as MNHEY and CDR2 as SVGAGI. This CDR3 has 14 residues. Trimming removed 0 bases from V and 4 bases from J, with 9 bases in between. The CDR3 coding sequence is TGTGCCAGCAGTTACTCGGGGGGAAGCTATGGCTACACCTTC. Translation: CASSYSGGSYGYTF.

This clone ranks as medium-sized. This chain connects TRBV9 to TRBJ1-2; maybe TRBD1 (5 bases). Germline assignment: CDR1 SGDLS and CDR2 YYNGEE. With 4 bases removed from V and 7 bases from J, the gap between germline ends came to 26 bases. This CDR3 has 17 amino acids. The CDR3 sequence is CASSSRPKVVTGGGYTF. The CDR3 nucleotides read TGTGCCAGCAGCTCGCGACCTAAGGTGGTAACGGGGGGTGGCTACACCTTC. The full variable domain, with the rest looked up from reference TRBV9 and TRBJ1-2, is DSGVTQTPKHLITATGQRVTLRCSPRSGDLSVYWYQQSLDQGLQFLIQYYNGEERAKGNILERFSAQQFPDLHSELNLSSLELGDSALYFCASSSRPKVVTGGGYTFGSGTRLTVV.

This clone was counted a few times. The CDR3 spells CATDRVDVRTEAFF. The CDR3 DNA is TGTGCCACCGACAGGGTAGATGTTCGTACTGAAGCTTTCTTT. The chain carries TRBV6-4 and TRBJ1-1, with 7 bases that match TRBD1. CDR3 size: 14 residues. Germline CDR1 is MRHNA and CDR2 is SNTAGT. The V and J ends lost 10 bases and 5 bases, in that order; junction bases with no gene match: 13.

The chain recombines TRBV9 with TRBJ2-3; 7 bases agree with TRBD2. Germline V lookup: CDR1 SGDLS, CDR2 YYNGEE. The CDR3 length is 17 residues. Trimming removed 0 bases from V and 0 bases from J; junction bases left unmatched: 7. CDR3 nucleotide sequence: TGTGCCAGCAGCGTAGGGGGGGGGAGCCTTAGCACAGATACGCAGTATTTT. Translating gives CASSVGGGSLSTDTQYF.

Here the CDR3 reads CATSDRTSGERGQYF. DNA for the CDR3: TGTGCCACCAGTGATCGGACTAGCGGCGAACGGGGGCAGTATTTT. The chain is built from TRBV24-1 and TRBJ2-3, with TRBD2 matching over 10 bases. V lost 3 bases and J lost 11; bases outside the gene matches: 10. Germline CDR1 reads KGHDR; CDR2 reads SFDVKD. This CDR3 spans 15 amino acids.

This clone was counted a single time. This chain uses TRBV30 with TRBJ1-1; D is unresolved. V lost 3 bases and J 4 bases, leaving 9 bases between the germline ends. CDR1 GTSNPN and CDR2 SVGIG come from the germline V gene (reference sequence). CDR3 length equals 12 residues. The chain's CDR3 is CAWRGYGTEAFF. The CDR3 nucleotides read TGTGCCTGGAGGGGGTATGGCACTGAAGCTTTCTTT.

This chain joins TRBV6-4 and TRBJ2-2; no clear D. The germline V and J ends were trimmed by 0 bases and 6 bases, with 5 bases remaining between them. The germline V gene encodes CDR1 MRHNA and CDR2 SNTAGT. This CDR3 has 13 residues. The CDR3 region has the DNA TGTGCCAGCAGTGACTCAATCGCCGGGGAGCTGTTTTTT. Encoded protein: CASSDSIAGELFF.

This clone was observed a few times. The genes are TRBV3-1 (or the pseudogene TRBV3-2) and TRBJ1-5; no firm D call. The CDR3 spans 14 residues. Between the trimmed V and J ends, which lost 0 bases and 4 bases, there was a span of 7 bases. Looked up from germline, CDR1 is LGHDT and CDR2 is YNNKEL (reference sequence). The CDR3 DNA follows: TGTGCCAGCAGCCAAGACAGTACTAATCAGCCCCAGCATTTT. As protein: CASSQDSTNQPQHF.

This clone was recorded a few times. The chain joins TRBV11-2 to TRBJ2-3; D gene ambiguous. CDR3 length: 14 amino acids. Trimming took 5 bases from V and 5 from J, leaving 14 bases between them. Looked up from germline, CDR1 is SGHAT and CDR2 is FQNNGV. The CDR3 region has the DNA TGTGCCAGCAGCCCGAACGTCGTGGGAGATACGCAGTATTTT. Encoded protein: CASSPNVVGDTQYF.

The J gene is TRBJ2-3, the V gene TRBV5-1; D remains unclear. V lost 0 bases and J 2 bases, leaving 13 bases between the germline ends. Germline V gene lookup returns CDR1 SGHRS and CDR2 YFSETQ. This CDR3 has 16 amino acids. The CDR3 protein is CASSLALLESTDTQYF. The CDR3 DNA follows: TGCGCCAGCAGCTTGGCCCTCTTGGAATCCACAGATACGCAGTATTTT.

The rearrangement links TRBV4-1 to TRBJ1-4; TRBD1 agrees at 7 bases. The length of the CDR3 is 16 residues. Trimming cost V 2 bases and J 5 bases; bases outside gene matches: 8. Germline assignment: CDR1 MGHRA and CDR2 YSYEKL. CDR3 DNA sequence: TGCGCCAGCAGCCAACCTACAGGGGAACGGAATGAAAAACTGTTTTTT. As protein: CASSQPTGERNEKLFF.

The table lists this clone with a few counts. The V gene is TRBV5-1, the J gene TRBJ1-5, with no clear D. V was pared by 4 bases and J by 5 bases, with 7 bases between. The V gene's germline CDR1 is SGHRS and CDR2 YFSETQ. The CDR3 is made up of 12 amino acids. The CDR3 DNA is TGCGCCAGCAGCAACGGGGATCAGCCCCAGCATTTT. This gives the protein CASSNGDQPQHF.

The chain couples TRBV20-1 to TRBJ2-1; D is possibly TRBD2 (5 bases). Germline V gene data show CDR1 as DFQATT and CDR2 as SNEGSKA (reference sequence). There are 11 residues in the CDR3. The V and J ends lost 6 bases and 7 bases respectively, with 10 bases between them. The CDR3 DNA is TGCAGTGCCCGGAGCGGAAATGAGCAGTTCTTC. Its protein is CSARSGNEQFF.

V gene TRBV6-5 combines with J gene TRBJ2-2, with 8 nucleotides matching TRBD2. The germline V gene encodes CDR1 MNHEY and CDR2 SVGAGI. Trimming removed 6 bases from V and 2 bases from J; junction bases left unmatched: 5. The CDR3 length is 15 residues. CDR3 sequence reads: CASRSGGINTGELFF. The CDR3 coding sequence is TGTGCCAGCAGATCGGGGGGGATCAACACCGGGGAGCTGTTTTTT.

CDR3 coding DNA: TGTGCCAGTAAGGTAGCGGGGAACACCGGGGAGCTGTTTTTT. This codes for CASKVAGNTGELFF. The J gene is TRBJ2-2, the V gene TRBV19; TRBD2 agrees at 7 bases. Germline V gene data show CDR1 as LNHDA and CDR2 as SQIVND (reference sequence). With 7 bases clipped from V and 1 base from J, the junction kept 3 bases outside the gene matches. The CDR3 has 14 residues.

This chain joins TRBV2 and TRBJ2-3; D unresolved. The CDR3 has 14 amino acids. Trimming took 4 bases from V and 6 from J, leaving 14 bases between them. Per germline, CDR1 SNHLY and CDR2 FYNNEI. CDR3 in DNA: TGTGCCAGCAGTGCGGGTCTTAGGGCGGATACGCAGTATTTT. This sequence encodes CASSAGLRADTQYF.

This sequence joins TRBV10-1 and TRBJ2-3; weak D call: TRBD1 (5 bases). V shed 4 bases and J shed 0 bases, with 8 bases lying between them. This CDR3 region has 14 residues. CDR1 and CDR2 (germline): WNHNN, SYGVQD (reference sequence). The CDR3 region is CASSAGSSTDTQYF. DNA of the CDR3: TGCGCCAGCAGTGCAGGGTCTAGCACAGATACGCAGTATTTT.

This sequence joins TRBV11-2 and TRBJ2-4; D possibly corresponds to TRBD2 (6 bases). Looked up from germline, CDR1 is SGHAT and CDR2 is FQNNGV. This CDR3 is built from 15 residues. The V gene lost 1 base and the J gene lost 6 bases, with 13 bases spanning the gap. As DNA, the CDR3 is TGTGCCAGCAGCTTAGCTGTGGGGGGAGGAAACATTCAGTACTTC. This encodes CASSLAVGGGNIQYF.

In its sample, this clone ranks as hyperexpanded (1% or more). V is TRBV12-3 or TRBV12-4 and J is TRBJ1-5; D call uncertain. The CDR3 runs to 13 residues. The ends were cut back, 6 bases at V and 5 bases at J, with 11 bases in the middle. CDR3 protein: CASRRRIDQPQHF. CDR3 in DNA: TGTGCCAGCAGGCGACGGATTGATCAGCCCCAGCATTTT.